What follows are 29 T cell receptor beta chains derived from one specimen sequenced in a study of blood T cells in healthy people across ages. It was with a sample-barcoded 5' primer and a J-beta primer mix that a second PCR of roughly 7 to 12 cycles was run. TCRdb called the 5' RACE reads again in MiXCR, with one record for every CDR3 protein. The data show a few hundred thousand distinct CDR3 sequences, with roughly 29% seen just once and less than 20% held by the top ten. The sample consisted of blood. Every receptor here comes from a woman aged 70-85 years in good health.

This clonotype was seen ten or more times. This sequence joins TRBV9 and TRBJ2-2; possibly TRBD1 for D (5 bases). The length of the CDR3 is 14 residues. V lost 1 base, J lost 2 bases, and 6 bases lay in between. Germline V gene lookup returns CDR1 SGDLS and CDR2 YYNGEE. The CDR3 DNA sequence: TGTGCCAGCAGCGTACAGGGAAACACCGGGGAGCTGTTTTTT. It encodes CASSVQGNTGELFF.

J is TRBJ2-7 and V is TRBV6-5; 7 positions match TRBD2. V trimming: 7 bases; J trimming: 6 bases; junction bases outside the gene matches: 6. The CDR3 has 12 residues. CDR1 MNHEY and CDR2 SVGAGI come from the germline V gene. CDR3 coding DNA: TGTGCCAGCACCTACCCGGGAGGCGAGCAGTACTTC. Its translation: CASTYPGGEQYF.

The V call is TRBV20-1, the J call TRBJ2-3; tentatively, D is TRBD2 (6 bases). V lost 5 bases to trimming and J lost 6 bases, with 15 bases between them. The length of the CDR3 is 13 residues. Germline-derived CDR1 and CDR2 are DFQATT and SNEGSKA (reference sequence). In DNA form, the CDR3 reads TGCAGTGCTGCACTGGGGACTCTCGATACGCAGTATTTT. Protein: CSAALGTLDTQYF.

The V and J genes are TRBV5-1 and TRBJ2-5, with D perhaps matching TRBD2 (7 bases). Germline V gene data show CDR1 as SGHRS and CDR2 as YFSETQ. The CDR3 is 16 amino acids. V lost 2 bases and J 3 bases, leaving 17 bases between the germline ends. The CDR3 loop reads CASSFAAGATKETQYF. The CDR3 bases are TGCGCCAGCAGCTTTGCGGCGGGGGCGACGAAAGAGACCCAGTACTTC.

V gene TRBV5-1 combines with J gene TRBJ2-5; no firm D call. V was cut by 5 bases and J by 1 base, with 9 bases left in between. Per the germline V gene, CDR1 is SGHRS and CDR2 is YFSETQ. The CDR3 has 13 amino acids. CDR3 sequence reads: CASSGLSQETQYF. In DNA form, the CDR3 reads TGCGCCAGCAGTGGTCTGTCCCAAGAGACCCAGTACTTC.

CDR3 coding DNA: TGCAGTGCTAGGCCAGACCTCTCCTACGAGCAGTACTTC. It specifies CSARPDLSYEQYF. V gene TRBV20-1 combines with J gene TRBJ2-7; D gene ambiguous. Looked up from germline, CDR1 is DFQATT and CDR2 is SNEGSKA (reference sequence). The CDR3 has 13 residues. With 3 bases removed from V and 0 bases from J, the gap between germline ends came to 9 bases.

In DNA, the CDR3 is TGTGCCAGCAGCTTCGGGACTAGCGACACCCAGTACTTC. Translation gives CASSFGTSDTQYF. The gene calls are TRBV7-2 and TRBJ2-5, with 10 bases identical to TRBD2. CDR3 length: 13 residues. In germline, CDR1 is SGHTA, CDR2 FQGNSA. The ends lost 3 bases at V and 8 bases at J; junction bases unmatched: 3.

The chain joins TRBV20-1 to TRBJ2-3; 8 nucleotides match TRBD2. Germline assignment: CDR1 DFQATT and CDR2 SNEGSKA (reference sequence). This CDR3 is built from 14 residues. Losses at the gene ends were 6 bases for V and 3 bases for J; bases not matched to a gene: 8. CDR3 region: CSAPRGGQTDTQYF. The CDR3 coding sequence is TGCAGTGCCCCTCGGGGGGGCCAGACAGATACGCAGTATTTT.

This clonotype has only a few counts. As the CDR3 is not closed by the conserved phenylalanine or tryptophan, this likely results from a read error. The CDR3 DNA reads as TGCGCCAGCAGCCCCGAAGGAGGGGGTTCGGGAAACACCATATATCTT. Its protein product is CASSPEGGGSGNTIYL. The chain combines TRBV4-1 with TRBJ1-3; perhaps TRBD1 as D (6 bases). The CDR3 length is 16 residues. Germline-derived CDR1 and CDR2 are MGHRA and YSYEKL. Trimming cost V 4 bases and J 4 bases, with 17 bases left between them.

This clonotype was picked up a small number of times. The chain combines TRBV20-1 with TRBJ2-3; either TRBD1 or TRBD2 may supply D (5 bases each). Germline V gives CDR1 DFQATT, CDR2 SNEGSKA (reference sequence). The CDR3 is made up of 16 amino acids. The V end lost 0 bases, the J end lost 3 bases, and 16 bases lay between the germline ends. The CDR3 coding sequence is TGCAGTGCTAGAGATTGGTCAGGGACCAATACAGATACGCAGTATTTT. Amino acid sequence: CSARDWSGTNTDTQYF.

The V gene is TRBV5-1, the J gene TRBJ2-5, with D unresolved. The CDR3 is 14 amino acids. The V end lost 1 base, the J end lost 5 bases, and 12 bases lay between the germline ends. CDR1 and CDR2 from the germline V gene are SGHRS and YFSETQ. CDR3: CASSLTGMGETQYF. In DNA form, the CDR3 reads TGCGCCAGCAGCTTGACCGGAATGGGGGAGACCCAGTACTTC.

This clonotype appeared a few times. The CDR3 protein is CASSETGGREKLFF. Written as DNA, the CDR3 is TGCGCCAGCAGCGAGACAGGGGGTCGAGAAAAACTGTTTTTT. The genes are TRBV5-1 and TRBJ1-4, with 9 positions matching TRBD1. CDR1 is SGHRS, CDR2 YFSETQ, per germline. The CDR3 is 14 residues long. V lost 4 bases to trimming and J lost 8 bases; unmatched junction nucleotides: 6.

In its sample, this clonotype was seen a few times. CDR3 protein: CSASRGSGKETQYF. The CDR3 DNA follows: TGCAGTGCTAGCCGCGGTTCAGGGAAAGAGACCCAGTACTTC. The chain carries TRBV20-1 and TRBJ2-5; D may be TRBD1 (5 bases). The CDR3 extends over 14 amino acids. Germline V gene lookup returns CDR1 DFQATT and CDR2 SNEGSKA (reference sequence). V lost 3 bases and J 3 bases, leaving 14 bases between the germline ends.

The gene calls are TRBV15 and TRBJ1-4; D remains unclear. Germline CDR1 reads LNHNV; CDR2 reads YYDKDF (reference sequence). There are 15 residues in the CDR3. V dropped 6 bases and J dropped 4 bases, with 15 bases sitting between them. The CDR3 spells CATSDPSVYNEKLFF. DNA for the CDR3: TGTGCCACCAGTGACCCTTCGGTATATAATGAAAAACTGTTTTTT.

This clonotype appeared a few times. The chain joins TRBV20-1 to TRBJ1-1, with D perhaps matching TRBD1 (6 bases). Trimming pared 0 bases from V and 4 bases from J, leaving 18 bases between. Germline V gene data show CDR1 as DFQATT and CDR2 as SNEGSKA (reference sequence). This CDR3 is built from 16 residues. For the CDR3, the DNA is TGCAGTGCTAGAGATGTTACAGGGAGAAAGTTCACTGAAGCTTTCTTT. It yields the protein CSARDVTGRKFTEAFF.

This clonotype has a single count. The chain couples TRBV7-2 to TRBJ2-1, with D unclear. The germline V and J ends were trimmed by 1 base and 10 bases, with 8 bases remaining between them. Germline-derived CDR1 and CDR2 are SGHTA and FQGNSA. The CDR3 is made up of 12 amino acids. The CDR3 DNA reads TGTGCCAGCAGCTTAGTCCGGTGGGAGCAGTTCTTC. Translation gives CASSLVRWEQFF.

This clonotype was picked up a small number of times. V usage is TRBV5-1 and J usage is TRBJ2-7; D perhaps matches TRBD2 (6 bases). CDR3 length: 15 residues. The V and J ends lost 0 bases and 4 bases respectively, with 14 bases between them. Germline V gene data show CDR1 as SGHRS and CDR2 as YFSETQ. CDR3 region: CASSLASGGFYEQYF. The DNA of the CDR3 is TGCGCCAGCAGCTTGGCTTCCGGAGGGTTTTACGAGCAGTACTTC.

The J gene is TRBJ2-3, the V gene TRBV29-1; the D is unclear. Trimming stripped 2 bases from V and 5 bases from J, with 8 bases between. The CDR3 length is 12 residues. Germline V gene data show CDR1 as SQVTM and CDR2 as ANQGSEA. The CDR3 protein is CSVERSGDTQYF. The CDR3, as DNA: TGCAGCGTTGAAAGGTCGGGAGATACGCAGTATTTT.

This chain uses TRBV12-3 or TRBV12-4 with TRBJ2-7; D might be TRBD1 or TRBD2, each matching 6 bases. The CDR3 has 13 residues. Trimming left V 2 bases short and J 6 bases short, with 11 bases between. CDR3 amino acids: CASSLRGLSEQYF. The CDR3 nucleotides are TGTGCCAGCAGTTTACGGGGGCTCAGCGAGCAGTACTTC.

The rearrangement joins TRBV12-3 or TRBV12-4 to TRBJ2-5; 11 bases are a match to TRBD2. V shed 6 bases, J shed 4 bases, and the junction held 7 bases outside the gene matches. The length of the CDR3 is 15 residues. DNA of the CDR3: TGTGCCAGCAGACTACTAGCGGGGGAGCGAGAGACCCAGTACTTC. It encodes CASRLLAGERETQYF.

The V call is TRBV7-2, the J call TRBJ2-7; the D call may be TRBD1 or TRBD2 (5 bases each). The CDR3 has 15 amino acids. Looked up from germline, CDR1 is SGHTA and CDR2 is FQGNSA. V was pared by 3 bases and J by 2 bases, with 14 bases between. The DNA of the CDR3 is TGTGCCAGCAGCTTTAATGCCGGGACCGCCTACGAGCAGTACTTC. Its protein product is CASSFNAGTAYEQYF.

This rearrangement joins TRBV29-1 to TRBJ1-1; D may be TRBD1 (5 bases). The CDR3 length is 14 residues. Deletions cut 6 bases from V and 2 bases from J, with 16 bases between. The germline V gene has CDR1 SQVTM and CDR2 ANQGSEA. CDR3 DNA: TGCAGCGTCCGGTTGGGGCAGGGTAACACTGAAGCTTTCTTT. It is translated as CSVRLGQGNTEAFF.

The chain links TRBV20-1 to TRBJ2-1, with D perhaps TRBD2 (6 bases). Germline V gene lookup returns CDR1 DFQATT and CDR2 SNEGSKA (reference sequence). V lost 5 bases and J lost 7, with 18 bases in between. CDR3 length: 14 residues. In DNA, the CDR3 is TGCAGTGCTTCCCTAGCGTGGGGTCAAAATGAGCAGTTCTTC. This gives the protein CSASLAWGQNEQFF.

The rearrangement joins TRBV7-2 to TRBJ2-1, with D perhaps matching TRBD1 or TRBD2 (5 bases each). The V gene lost 1 base and the J gene lost 15 bases, with 13 bases spanning the gap. Germline V gene lookup returns CDR1 SGHTA and CDR2 FQGNSA. The CDR3 is 12 residues long. CDR3 sequence: CASSLEGRFAFF. The DNA for the CDR3 is TGTGCCAGCAGCTTAGAGGGACGGTTTGCGTTCTTC.

This clonotype was seen more than once but under ten times. The genes are TRBV3-1 and TRBJ2-5; D is unclear. This CDR3 spans 12 amino acids. The V end was cut by 5 bases, the J end by 5 bases, with 9 bases between. Looked up from germline, CDR1 is LGHDT and CDR2 is YNNKEL (reference sequence). The CDR3 loop reads CASSGQAETQYF. CDR3 in DNA: TGTGCCAGCAGCGGGCAGGCGGAGACCCAGTACTTC.

This clonotype was detected only a few times. The V gene is TRBV19, the J gene TRBJ2-7; D is undetermined. Germline lookup yields CDR1 LNHDA and CDR2 SQIVND (reference sequence). The CDR3 is 13 residues long. V was clipped by 10 bases and J by 1 base, with 14 bases between them. In DNA form, the CDR3 reads TGTGCCACCCACAGCGCTTTTTCCTACGAGCAGTACTTC. Its protein is CATHSAFSYEQYF.

The gene calls are TRBV20-1 and TRBJ2-3; TRBD2 might be the D (5 bases). Between the trimmed V and J ends, which lost 1 base and 0 bases, there was a span of 8 bases. CDR3 length: 14 residues. Germline V lookup: CDR1 DFQATT, CDR2 SNEGSKA (reference sequence). The CDR3 is CSARAGSSTDTQYF. The CDR3 DNA sequence: TGCAGTGCTAGAGCGGGGTCTAGCACAGATACGCAGTATTTT.

The rearrangement uses TRBV6-1 and TRBJ1-4; 8 bases map to TRBD1. Germline CDR1 MNHNS, CDR2 SASEGT. V lost 6 bases and J lost 0; bases outside the gene matches: 6. The length of the CDR3 is 16 residues. The CDR3 nucleotides are TGTGCCAGCAGCCACAGGGGGACGGCAACTAATGAAAAACTGTTTTTT. Residues: CASSHRGTATNEKLFF.

The gene calls are TRBV7-3 and TRBJ2-3; TRBD2 aligns across 9 bases. The CDR3 covers 18 residues. V was clipped by 5 bases and J by 4 bases; unmatched bases: 16. Germline lookup yields CDR1 SGHTA and CDR2 FQGTGA. The CDR3 sequence is CASSNRRRLSGGSDTQYF. CDR3 coding DNA: TGTGCCAGCAGCAATAGACGGAGGCTTAGCGGGGGATCAGATACGCAGTATTTT.